The 14 T cell receptor beta chains below all came from one sample that was sequenced in a study of beta chain features in type 1 diabetes. Reverse transcribing all isolated RNA meant expressed TCRB transcripts were sequenced. Clones were read by immunoSEQ multiplex PCR, and TCRdb kept only the in-frame ones, dropping some. The profile shows about 130,000 clones, about 10% of them singletons. The sample was central memory CD4+ T cells from blood. Receptor source: a man aged 18 to 29 in good health.

This clone was seen a handful of times. The gene calls are TRBV5-1 and TRBJ2-2; 8 bases are shared with TRBD1. The CDR3 runs 15 residues. V lost 0 bases to trimming and J lost 7 bases; unmatched junction nucleotides: 5. Looked up from germline, CDR1 is SGHRS and CDR2 is YFSETQ. CDR3 coding DNA: TGCGCCAGCAGCTTGGGACAGGGGTCCGGCGGGGAGCTGTTTTTT. Protein sequence: CASSLGQGSGGELFF.

There are a few counts of this clone. The rearrangement joins TRBV27 to TRBJ2-5; 7 bases align to TRBD2. Germline V gives CDR1 MNHEY, CDR2 SMNVEV (reference sequence). J lost 5 bases, V lost 4 bases, and 7 bases had no gene match. This CDR3 has 14 amino acids. The CDR3 here is CASSSSGVRETQYF. CDR3 bases: TGTGCCAGCAGTTCGAGCGGGGTTAGGGAGACCCAGTACTTC.

The sample holds a few counts of this clone. The chain joins TRBV4-3 to TRBJ2-7; the match to TRBD1 covers 9 bases. Trimming took 5 bases from V and 3 from J; bases not matched to a gene: 8. The CDR3 is 15 residues long. Per germline, CDR1 LGHNA and CDR2 YSLEER. Here the CDR3 reads CASSTFGTGIYEQYF. In DNA, the CDR3 is TGCGCCAGCAGCACCTTCGGGACAGGGATCTACGAGCAGTACTTC.

In its sample, this clone was seen a few times. The chain recombines TRBV7-2 with TRBJ2-3; D is unclear. This CDR3 contains 16 residues. Germline CDR1 and CDR2: SGHTA and FQGNSA. The V end lost 4 bases, the J end lost 1 base, and 15 bases lay between the germline ends. The CDR3 reads CASSSRRPSGTDTQYF. CDR3 bases: TGTGCCAGCAGCTCAAGGCGGCCCTCTGGCACAGATACGCAGTATTTT.

This rearrangement joins TRBV7-2 to TRBJ2-7; 10 nucleotides align to TRBD2. CDR1 and CDR2 (germline): SGHTA, FQGNSA. Unmatched junction bases numbered 5, after V lost 5 bases and J lost 4 bases. This CDR3 region has 14 residues. CDR3 region: CASSISGGPYEQYF. The CDR3 DNA reads as TGTGCCAGCAGCATTAGCGGGGGGCCTTACGAGCAGTACTTC.

In this sample, this clone turned up a few times. The genes are TRBV10-3 and TRBJ2-3; D perhaps matches TRBD2 (5 bases). Trimming took 8 bases from V and 4 from J, leaving 13 bases between them. Germline V lookup: CDR1 ENHRY, CDR2 SYGVKD. There are 13 residues in the CDR3. CDR3 DNA: TGTGCCATCCGGGATTCCGGGTCAGATACGCAGTATTTT. Translated: CAIRDSGSDTQYF.

This clone occurred a few times. The chain links TRBV7-9 to TRBJ2-1; possibly TRBD1 for D (7 bases). V lost 4 bases to trimming and J lost 4 bases, with 14 bases between them. Germline lookup yields CDR1 SEHNR and CDR2 FQNEAQ (reference sequence). The CDR3 loop spans 15 amino acids. CDR3 sequence reads: CASSSAGGNYNEQFF. CDR3 nucleotide sequence: TGTGCCAGCAGCTCCGCAGGGGGGAATTACAATGAGCAGTTCTTC.

This clone came up a few times. V is TRBV5-4 and J is TRBJ2-3; 10 bases map to TRBD1. With V trimmed by 4 bases and J by 5 bases, 10 bases remained unmatched. The CDR3 is made up of 16 amino acids. Germline assignment: CDR1 SGHNT and CDR2 YYREEE (reference sequence). CDR3 in amino acids: CASSLRRDRGLDTQYF. The DNA of the CDR3 is TGTGCCAGCAGCCTGAGGCGGGACAGGGGTTTAGATACGCAGTATTTT.

V and J are TRBV5-5 and TRBJ2-6; tentative D call: TRBD1 (5 bases). Per the germline V gene, CDR1 is SGHKS and CDR2 is YYEKEE (reference sequence). This CDR3 has 17 amino acids. The V end lost 4 bases, the J end lost 1 base, and 15 bases lay between the germline ends. The CDR3 loop is CASSQTATFSGANVLTF. The DNA for the CDR3 is TGTGCCAGCAGCCAGACAGCAACATTTTCTGGGGCCAACGTCCTGACTTTC.

The chain has TRBV5-1 and TRBJ1-6, with D perhaps TRBD1 (6 bases). This CDR3 spans 17 amino acids. Germline CDR1 SGHRS, CDR2 YFSETQ. With 0 bases removed from V and 9 bases from J, the gap between germline ends came to 19 bases. The CDR3: CASSLGMIQGSGSPLHF. In DNA, the CDR3 is TGCGCCAGCAGCTTGGGGATGATACAGGGCTCTGGTTCACCCCTCCACTTT.

The rearrangement links TRBV5-1 to TRBJ2-1; 12 nucleotides agree with TRBD1. Germline CDR1 SGHRS, CDR2 YFSETQ. The CDR3 has 16 amino acids. Unmatched junction bases numbered 5, after V lost 4 bases and J lost 3 bases. The CDR3 loop is CASSPGQGANYNEQFF. CDR3 nucleotides: TGCGCCAGCAGCCCGGGACAGGGGGCGAACTACAATGAGCAGTTCTTC. The complete variable domain, with remaining parts taken from reference TRBV5-1 and TRBJ2-1, reads KAGVTQTPRYLIKTRGQQVTLSCSPISGHRSVSWYQQTPGQGLQFLFEYFSETQRNKGNFPGRFSGRQFSNSRSEMNVSTLELGDSALYLCASSPGQGANYNEQFFGPGTRLTVL.

This clone was found a few times. The chain has TRBV5-6 and TRBJ2-1, with D possibly being TRBD1 (6 bases). The germline V and J ends were trimmed by 4 bases and 0 bases, with 14 bases remaining between them. CDR1 is SGHDT, CDR2 YYEEEE, per germline. This CDR3 region has 16 residues. CDR3 sequence: CASSLYGTSSYNEQFF. The CDR3 nucleotides are TGTGCCAGCAGCCTGTACGGGACAAGCTCCTACAATGAGCAGTTCTTC.

This rearrangement joins TRBV18 to TRBJ2-5; 8 positions match TRBD1. CDR1 and CDR2 (germline): KGHSH, LQKENI. The CDR3 is made up of 12 amino acids. V gave up 3 bases and J gave up 11 bases; unmatched junction bases: 5. The CDR3 loop is CASSPEGQVQYF. CDR3 bases: TGTGCCAGCTCACCGGAGGGACAGGTGCAGTACTTC.

In this sample, this clone turned up a few times. The chain has TRBV14 and TRBJ2-5; 14 bases align to TRBD2. V trimming: 4 bases; J trimming: 5 bases; junction bases outside the gene matches: 6. The CDR3 is made up of 16 amino acids. Per germline, CDR1 SGHDN and CDR2 FVKESK. The CDR3 is CASSPGTSGGQETQYF. Here the CDR3 DNA reads TGTGCCAGCAGCCCGGGGACTAGCGGGGGACAGGAGACCCAGTACTTC. Full variable domain (missing parts from reference TRBV14 and TRBJ2-5): EAGVTQFPSHSVIEKGQTVTLRCDPISGHDNLYWYRRVMGKEIKFLLHFVKESKQDESGMPNNRFLAERTGGTYSTLKVQPAELEDSGVYFCASSPGTSGGQETQYFGPGTRLLVL.